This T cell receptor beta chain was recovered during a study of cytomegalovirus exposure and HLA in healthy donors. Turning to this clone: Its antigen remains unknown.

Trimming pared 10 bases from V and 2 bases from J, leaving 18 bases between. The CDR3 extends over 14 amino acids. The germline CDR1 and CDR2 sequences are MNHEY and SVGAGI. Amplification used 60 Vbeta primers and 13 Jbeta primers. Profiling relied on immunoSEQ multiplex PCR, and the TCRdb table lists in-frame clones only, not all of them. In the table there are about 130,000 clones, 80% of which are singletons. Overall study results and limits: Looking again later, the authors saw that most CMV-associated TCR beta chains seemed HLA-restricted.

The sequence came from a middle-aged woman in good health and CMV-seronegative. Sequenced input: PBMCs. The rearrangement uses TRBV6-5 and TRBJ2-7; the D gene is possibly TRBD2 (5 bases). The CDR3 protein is CATGSRGAPYEQYF. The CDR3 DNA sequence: TGTGCCACCGGGTCTCGGGGTGCGCCCTACGAGCAGTACTTC.